The clone carrying this TCR beta chain came up once. The data are from a study of T cell changes during pregnancy in multiple sclerosis. Germline CDR1 and CDR2: SGHTA and FQGTGA. Deletions cut 1 base from V and 8 bases from J, with 12 bases between. The CDR3 has 15 residues. TCRdb's copy holds only in-frame clones and misses some; the assay was immunoSEQ multiplex PCR. Among over 45,000 clones listed, about 87% were seen once. The chain employs TRBV7-3 and TRBJ1-6; a possible D gene is TRBD1 (5 bases). Specimen: peripheral blood, collected in the first trimester of pregnancy. This receptor was taken from a female donor with multiple sclerosis, enrolled in a pregnancy study. The CDR3 spells CASSLIAGGDSPLHF. In DNA, the CDR3 is TGTGCCAGCAGCTTAATTGCCGGGGGGGATTCACCCCTCCACTTT. Using reference TRBV7-3 and TRBJ1-6 for the parts outside the CDR3, the full variable domain is GAGVSQTPSNKVTEKGKYVELRCDPISGHTALYWYRQSLGQGPEFLIYFQGTGAADDSGLPNDRFFAVRPEGSVSTLKIQRTERGDSAVYLCASSLIAGGDSPLHFGNGTRLTVT.